One and the same sample provided the 3 T cell receptor beta chains below, sequenced in a study of shared clonotypes between healthy human individuals. Repertoires were generated with immunoSEQ multiplex PCR, while TCRdb's copy carries only in-frame clones and drops some. The sample records about 1 million clones, roughly 80% being singletons. The source material was memory CD4+ T cells sorted from blood. The subset was: CD45RA-negative fraction. These receptor sequences come from a man younger than 35 in good health.

On this clone itself: This CDR3 is also generated by other DNA sequences in the sample. The J gene is TRBJ2-2, the V gene TRBV7-9; D gene uncertain. The CDR3 loop spans 15 amino acids. Germline V gives CDR1 SEHNR, CDR2 FQNEAQ (reference sequence). Trimming took 6 bases from V and 0 from J, leaving 11 bases between them. The CDR3 is CASSFDTSNTGELFF. The CDR3, as DNA: TGTGCCAGCAGTTTCGACACCTCGAACACCGGGGAGCTGTTTTTT.

The rearrangement joins TRBV5-8 to TRBJ2-7, with TRBD2 matching over 8 bases. Germline-derived CDR1 and CDR2 are SGHTS and YDEGEE. V shed 1 base, J shed 4 bases, and the junction held 10 bases outside the gene matches. The length of the CDR3 is 16 residues. The CDR3 loop reads CASSLPRGSGVYEQYF. The CDR3, as DNA: TGTGCCAGCAGCTTGCCGCGGGGTAGCGGGGTATACGAGCAGTACTTC. The variable domain in full, completed from reference TRBV5-8 and TRBJ2-7, reads EAGVTQSPTHLIKTRGQQATLRCSPISGHTSVYWYQQALGLGLQFLLWYDEGEERNRGNFPPRFSGRQFPNYSSELNVNALELEDSALYLCASSLPRGSGVYEQYFGPGTRLTVT.

V usage is TRBV14 and J usage is TRBJ1-4, with unresolved D. The CDR3 is made up of 16 amino acids. Germline lookup yields CDR1 SGHDN and CDR2 FVKESK. Trimming shortened V by 4 bases and J by 3 bases, and 15 bases separated the two germline ends. CDR3 protein: CASSPGSSGPNEKLFF. The CDR3 DNA reads TGTGCCAGCAGCCCCGGTTCCTCAGGACCTAATGAAAAACTGTTTTTT. The variable domain in full, with the rest retrieved from reference TRBV14 and TRBJ1-4, is EAGVTQFPSHSVIEKGQTVTLRCDPISGHDNLYWYRRVMGKEIKFLLHFVKESKQDESGMPNNRFLAERTGGTYSTLKVQPAELEDSGVYFCASSPGSSGPNEKLFFGSGTQLSVL.